These 26 T cell receptor beta chains were all obtained from the same sample, sequenced in a study of shared clonotypes between healthy human individuals (dated by TCRdb to 2018 to 2020). Library preparation was by the immunoSEQ multiplex PCR assay. The table comes from immuneACCESS by way of TCRdb, which keeps in-frame sequences with V and J called. Part of the clones is missing from these tables; in studies checked, under half for an unresolved V gene and the rest for unknown reasons. The table for this sample lists a few million clones; 90% to 97% of them were counted only once. Less than 0.15% of the sample lies in the top ten. The sample taken for sequencing was naive CD4+ T cells sorted from blood. In the paper's terms, the cell subset or site label means: CD45RA+ positively selected. The receptors here all came from a man between 18 and 35 years old in good health.

The V gene is TRBV5-6, the J gene TRBJ2-7; 8 bases align to TRBD1. V lost 5 bases and J lost 8; bases outside the gene matches: 12. CDR1 is SGHDT, CDR2 YYEEEE, per germline. This CDR3 has 14 residues. CDR3 nucleotides: TGTGCCAGCAGTGTACCGGCAGGGGGCGTTAAGCAGTACTTC. Its protein is CASSVPAGGVKQYF.

The V gene is TRBV7-2, the J gene TRBJ2-7, with D possibly matching TRBD2 (6 bases). CDR1 and CDR2 (germline): SGHTA, FQGNSA. The CDR3 is 15 residues long. V was pared by 5 bases and J by 5 bases, with 19 bases between. CDR3 in amino acids: CASSQGGSRSHEQYF. The CDR3, as DNA: TGTGCCAGCAGCCAGGGAGGTTCGCGGTCGCACGAGCAGTACTTC.

The chain couples TRBV5-5 to TRBJ2-7, with 9 bases matching TRBD1. Germline V gene sequence: CDR1 SGHKS, CDR2 YYEKEE (reference sequence). V was pared by 0 bases and J by 3 bases, with 7 bases of the junction left unmatched. The CDR3 loop spans 16 amino acids. Here the CDR3 DNA reads TGTGCCAGCAGCTTGGGGGCGGGACAGGGAAACTACGAGCAGTACTTC. It yields the protein CASSLGAGQGNYEQYF.

This chain links TRBV6-5 with TRBJ1-2, with D perhaps TRBD1 (5 bases). CDR1 is MNHEY, CDR2 SVGAGI, per germline. Trimming removed 0 bases at V and 7 bases at J, with 9 bases between. There are 13 residues in the CDR3. CDR3 sequence reads: CASSYSPGGGYTF. CDR3 DNA sequence: TGTGCCAGCAGTTACTCGCCGGGGGGTGGCTACACCTTC.

As for this clone: Other nucleotide sequences in the sample specify the same CDR3. This chain connects TRBV10-3 to TRBJ2-1; 10 positions agree with TRBD2. This CDR3 contains 15 residues. Germline CDR1 reads ENHRY; CDR2 reads SYGVKD. V dropped 4 bases and J dropped 4; count of bases not matched to a gene: 4. Here the CDR3 DNA reads TGTGCCATCAGTGCGACTAGCGGGTCATACAATGAGCAGTTCTTC. It codes for CAISATSGSYNEQFF.

This clone occurred a few times. This rearrangement joins TRBV2 to TRBJ1-1, with D perhaps TRBD1 (6 bases). CDR1 is SNHLY and CDR2 is FYNNEI in the germline V gene. The CDR3 has 14 residues. The V end was cut by 1 base, the J end by 5 bases, with 11 bases between. The CDR3 bases are TGTGCCAGCAGTGAAGGGGGGGCTGGGACTGAAGCTTTCTTT. Residues: CASSEGGAGTEAFF.

V gene TRBV4-2 combines with J gene TRBJ2-1; 9 nucleotides align to TRBD2. Trimming cost V 3 bases and J 2 bases; bases outside gene matches: 8. The CDR3 is 17 residues long. Germline V CDR1 and CDR2: LGHNA, YNFKEQ. In nucleotides, the CDR3 is TGTGCCAGCAGCCACATTCAGGCGGGAGGGCCCTACAATGAGCAGTTCTTC. This encodes CASSHIQAGGPYNEQFF.

CDR3 sequence: CASSFTGSHEQYF. CDR3 nucleotides: TGTGCCAGCAGTTTTACAGGGAGCCACGAGCAGTACTTC. The chain couples TRBV28 to TRBJ2-7; D is possibly TRBD1 (6 bases). There are 13 residues in the CDR3. Germline V CDR1 and CDR2: MDHEN, SYDVKM. V was cut by 3 bases and J by 5 bases, with 11 bases left in between. Filled out from reference TRBV28 and TRBJ2-7, the complete variable domain reads DVKVTQSSRYLVKRTGEKVFLECVQDMDHENMFWYRQDPGLGLRLIYFSYDVKMKEKGDIPEGYSVSREKKERFSLILESASTNQTSMYLCASSFTGSHEQYFGPGTRLTVT.

The chain uses TRBV2 and TRBJ1-2; TRBD1 aligns across 10 bases. Germline CDR1 is SNHLY and CDR2 is FYNNEI. The CDR3 spans 18 residues. V shed 4 bases and J 0 bases; nucleotides not matched to a gene: 11. This chain's CDR3 is CASSGGRQGATPNYGYTF. The CDR3 nucleotides are TGTGCCAGCAGTGGGGGTCGACAGGGGGCCACCCCTAACTATGGCTACACCTTC.

Worth noting for this clone: Other DNA sequences within the sample encode an identical CDR3. DNA of the CDR3: TGTGCCAGCAGGAGACAGGGGGGCTCCTACGAGCAGTACTTC. Encoded protein: CASRRQGGSYEQYF. The chain uses TRBV2 and TRBJ2-7; 9 bases align to TRBD1. The CDR3 runs to 14 residues. From germline, CDR1 is SNHLY and CDR2 FYNNEI. V trimming: 6 bases; J trimming: 0 bases; junction bases outside the gene matches: 3.

The rearrangement uses TRBV25-1 and TRBJ1-5; unclear D gene. The CDR3 has 17 amino acids. Germline V CDR1 and CDR2: MGHDK, SYGVNS. The V end lost 1 base, the J end lost 7 bases, and 20 bases lay between the germline ends. CDR3 nucleotides: TGTGCCAGCAGTGAATGGGGAGACTTCGGGTTGGACCAGCCCCAGCATTTT. Its protein is CASSEWGDFGLDQPQHF.

The chain carries TRBV10-2 and TRBJ1-6; D ambiguous. The V end lost 6 bases, the J end lost 4 bases, and 7 bases lay between the germline ends. The germline CDR1 and CDR2 sequences are WSHSY and SAAADI. The CDR3 has 13 amino acids. Here the CDR3 DNA reads TGCGCCAGCAGAGACGGGTATAATTCACCCCTCCACTTT. Encoded protein: CASRDGYNSPLHF.

The J gene is TRBJ2-7, the V gene TRBV28, with a tentative D call TRBD2 (6 bases). V was cut by 3 bases and J by 9 bases, with 12 bases left in between. In germline, CDR1 is MDHEN, CDR2 SYDVKM. The length of the CDR3 is 12 residues. CDR3 region: CASSFGGVGQYF. The CDR3 DNA reads TGTGCCAGCAGTTTTGGAGGGGTTGGGCAGTACTTC.

About this clone itself: The same CDR3 arises from other DNA sequences in this sample as well. The chain carries TRBV5-4 and TRBJ2-7; 7 bases agree with TRBD1. The germline CDR1 and CDR2 sequences are SGHNT and YYREEE (reference sequence). Losses at the gene ends were 2 bases for V and 4 bases for J; bases not matched to a gene: 3. The CDR3 has 13 amino acids. The DNA of the CDR3 is TGTGCCAGCAGCTTACCACAGGGGTACGAGCAGTACTTC. Amino acid sequence: CASSLPQGYEQYF.

This rearrangement joins TRBV6-1 to TRBJ2-1, with 9 bases aligning to TRBD2. CDR1 and CDR2 (germline): MNHNS, SASEGT. This CDR3 is 15 amino acids long. V lost 6 bases and J lost 7; bases outside the gene matches: 10. The CDR3 reads CASRRAGGRGNEQFF. CDR3 bases: TGTGCCAGCAGACGTGCGGGGGGGCGAGGGAATGAGCAGTTCTTC.

This sequence joins TRBV5-1 and TRBJ2-5, with D maybe TRBD1 (5 bases). CDR1 SGHRS and CDR2 YFSETQ come from the germline V gene. V dropped 0 bases and J dropped 5 bases, with 14 bases sitting between them. CDR3 length: 15 residues. CDR3 DNA: TGCGCCAGCAGCTTGGGGGGATCAGGGAAGGAGACCCAGTACTTC. It codes for CASSLGGSGKETQYF.

The rearrangement links TRBV9 to TRBJ2-5; the match to TRBD2 covers 9 bases. J was trimmed by 1 base and V by 2 bases; bases with no gene match: 12. The CDR3 contains 18 residues. In germline, CDR1 is SGDLS, CDR2 YYNGEE. This CDR3 is CASSVGIAGGTSQETQYF. CDR3 coding DNA: TGTGCCAGCAGCGTGGGAATTGCGGGAGGGACCTCCCAAGAGACCCAGTACTTC. The variable domain in full, with the rest retrieved from reference TRBV9 and TRBJ2-5, is DSGVTQTPKHLITATGQRVTLRCSPRSGDLSVYWYQQSLDQGLQFLIQYYNGEERAKGNILERFSAQQFPDLHSELNLSSLELGDSALYFCASSVGIAGGTSQETQYFGPGTRLLVL.

The rearrangement joins TRBV4-3 to TRBJ2-3, with a possible D match to TRBD2 (6 bases). The CDR3 has 17 amino acids. Trimming took off 4 bases at V and 2 bases at J, with 19 bases between the two ends. Germline loops: CDR1 LGHNA, CDR2 YSLEER. CDR3: CASSPGTHDFYTDTQYF. In DNA form, the CDR3 reads TGCGCCAGCAGCCCTGGGACTCACGATTTCTACACAGATACGCAGTATTTT.

The rearrangement links TRBV19 to TRBJ1-2; D ambiguous. This CDR3 spans 12 amino acids. The germline V and J ends were trimmed by 11 bases and 6 bases, with 16 bases remaining between them. Germline V gene sequence: CDR1 LNHDA, CDR2 SQIVND (reference sequence). DNA for the CDR3: TGTGCCGCCTCCGCGCCGGACGATGGCTACACCTTC. It encodes CAASAPDDGYTF.

The rearrangement uses TRBV7-2 and TRBJ2-7; TRBD2 is a possible D gene (5 bases). The CDR3 totals 15 residues. The germline CDR1 and CDR2 sequences are SGHTA and FQGNSA. Trimming took off 7 bases at V and 4 bases at J, with 20 bases between the two ends. Written as DNA, the CDR3 is TGTGCCAGCATCCCGAGCGGTTACCTCTCTTACGAGCAGTACTTC. The encoded protein is CASIPSGYLSYEQYF.

The chain joins TRBV7-8 to TRBJ1-2, with D uncertain. The CDR3 is 14 residues long. The ends were cut back, 5 bases at V and 5 bases at J, with 15 bases in the middle. CDR1 is SGHVS, CDR2 FQNEAQ, per germline. The DNA of the CDR3 is TGTGCCAGCAGCGACCGGACGGAAACTTATGGCTACACCTTC. Translation: CASSDRTETYGYTF.

The V gene is TRBV30, the J gene TRBJ1-6, with TRBD1 matching over 7 bases. Per the germline V gene, CDR1 is GTSNPN and CDR2 is SVGIG (reference sequence). Trimming at V came to 1 base and at J to 13 bases, leaving 7 bases not matched to a gene. CDR3 length: 13 amino acids. DNA for the CDR3: TGTGCCTGGAGTGCGCAGGGGGTTCCGCCCCTCCACTTT. It codes for CAWSAQGVPPLHF.

The chain joins TRBV10-3 to TRBJ2-7; D might be TRBD2 (6 bases). The V and J ends lost 2 bases and 2 bases respectively, with 13 bases between them. The CDR3 is 15 residues long. CDR1 and CDR2 from the germline V gene are ENHRY and SYGVKD. As DNA, the CDR3 is TGTGCCATCAGTGAGAGTTGGGGGGAGCCCTACGAGCAGTACTTC. Protein sequence: CAISESWGEPYEQYF.

The chain combines TRBV6-1 with TRBJ2-7, with D possibly TRBD2 on 5 matching bases. The CDR3 is 15 residues long. The V end was cut by 6 bases, the J end by 4 bases, with 19 bases between. Germline CDR1 and CDR2: MNHNS and SASEGT. CDR3: CASRRPGKAAYEQYF. The DNA for the CDR3 is TGTGCCAGCAGACGGCCAGGCAAAGCGGCGTACGAGCAGTACTTC.

The chain uses TRBV15 and TRBJ1-6; perhaps TRBD1 as D (6 bases). V gave up 1 base and J gave up 6 bases, with 7 bases separating them. Germline V gives CDR1 LNHNV, CDR2 YYDKDF (reference sequence). The CDR3 is 14 residues long. Written as DNA, the CDR3 is TGTGCCACCAGCAGAGGGACAGCTAATTCACCCCTCCACTTT. Protein: CATSRGTANSPLHF.

This clone was observed a handful of times. The chain is built from TRBV4-3 and TRBJ1-2; 9 positions match TRBD1. CDR1 is LGHNA, CDR2 YSLEER, per germline. V was clipped by 0 bases and J by 4 bases; unmatched bases: 3. The CDR3 runs 15 residues. The CDR3 sequence is CASSQDKGQGYGYTF. The CDR3 DNA sequence: TGCGCCAGCAGCCAAGATAAGGGACAGGGCTATGGCTACACCTTC.